The 3 T cell receptor beta chains listed next were all sequenced from one sample in a study of blood T cell repertoires in COVID-19. Clones were sequenced by immunoSEQ multiplex PCR, and TCRdb holds only the in-frame ones, with some missing. The sample contains under 200,000 clones, 80% to 85% of which appear only once. Material for sequencing was peripheral blood. These receptors came from a young man with active or convalescent COVID-19.

The V call is TRBV7-2, the J call TRBJ1-2; 7 bases line up with TRBD1. Germline CDR1 and CDR2: SGHTA and FQGNSA. V lost 5 bases, J lost 2 bases, and 2 bases stayed unmatched. CDR3 length: 13 amino acids. CDR3 protein: CASSLQGNYGYTF. Written as DNA, the CDR3 is TGTGCCAGCAGCCTACAGGGGAACTATGGCTACACCTTC.

This chain uses TRBV18 with TRBJ1-1; 11 bases fit TRBD1. Germline CDR1 and CDR2: KGHSH and LQKENI. Trimming at V came to 4 bases and at J to 0 bases, leaving 13 bases not matched to a gene. The CDR3 spans 19 residues. The CDR3 region is CASSLVPGTGGFVNTEAFF. The CDR3 nucleotides are TGTGCCAGCTCACTCGTTCCGGGGACAGGGGGTTTCGTGAACACTGAAGCTTTCTTT.

The chain is built from TRBV15 and TRBJ2-7, with D perhaps TRBD2 (5 bases). Germline lookup yields CDR1 LNHNV and CDR2 YYDKDF (reference sequence). The CDR3 consists of 15 residues. Trimming removed 6 bases from V and 0 bases from J, with 15 bases in between. The CDR3 reads CATRGDYASSYEQYF. The DNA for the CDR3 is TGTGCCACCAGGGGAGACTACGCAAGCTCCTACGAGCAGTACTTC.